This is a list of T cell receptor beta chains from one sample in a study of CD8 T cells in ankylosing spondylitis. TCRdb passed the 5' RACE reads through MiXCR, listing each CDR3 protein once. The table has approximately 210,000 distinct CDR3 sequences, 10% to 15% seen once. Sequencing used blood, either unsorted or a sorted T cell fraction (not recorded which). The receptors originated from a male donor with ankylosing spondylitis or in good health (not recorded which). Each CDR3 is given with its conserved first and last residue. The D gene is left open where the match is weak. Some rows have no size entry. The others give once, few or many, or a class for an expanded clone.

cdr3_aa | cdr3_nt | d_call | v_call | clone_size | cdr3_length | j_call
CSVIPTSSNEQFF | TGCAGCGTTATACCGACTAGTTCCAATGAGCAGTTCTTC | . | TRBV29-1 | many | 13 | TRBJ2-1
CASSQDGAGNTEAFF | TGCGCCAGCAGCCAAGATGGGGCGGGGAACACTGAAGCTTTCTTT | . | TRBV4-1 | . | 15 | TRBJ1-1
CATSRGASGGLYNEQFF | TGTGCCACCAGCAGAGGGGCTTCAGGGGGGTTGTACAATGAGCAGTTCTTC | . | TRBV15 | . | 17 | TRBJ2-1
CASIGEIAGHGYTF | TGTGCCAGTATTGGGGAGATAGCAGGGCATGGCTACACCTTC | . | TRBV19 | . | 14 | TRBJ1-2
CSVDADTQYF | TGCAGCGTTGACGCAGATACGCAGTATTTT | . | TRBV29-1 | . | 10 | TRBJ2-3
CASSLSQTGEQYF | TGTGCCAGCAGCTTGAGCCAAACGGGGGAGCAGTACTTC | . | TRBV5-6 | many | 13 | TRBJ2-7
CASSIGSLSLNEQFF | TGTGCCAGCAGTATAGGGAGTTTAAGCCTGAATGAGCAGTTCTTC | . | TRBV6-1 | many | 15 | TRBJ2-1
CASSEPQGRLDYEQYF | TGCGCCAGCAGCGAACCTCAGGGGCGGTTAGACTACGAGCAGTACTTC | . | TRBV5-1 | few | 16 | TRBJ2-7
CASTRTERPYEQYF | TGTGCCAGCACCCGGACAGAAAGGCCCTACGAGCAGTACTTC | . | TRBV25-1 | few | 14 | TRBJ2-7
CASSPPLGQGFQETQYF | TGCGCCAGCAGCCCACCGTTAGGACAGGGGTTCCAAGAGACCCAGTACTTC | TRBD1 | TRBV5-1 | . | 17 | TRBJ2-5
CASSQVFTDTQYF | TGTGCCAGCAGCCAAGTCTTCACAGATACGCAGTATTTT | . | TRBV3-1 | once | 13 | TRBJ2-3
CASSPQSGLANYNEQFF | TGTGCCAGCTCACCACAATCGGGACTAGCGAACTACAATGAGCAGTTCTTC | TRBD2 | TRBV18 | . | 17 | TRBJ2-1
CASSQVDTSGRYEQYF | TGTGCCAGCAGCCAAGTGGATACTAGCGGTCGCTACGAGCAGTACTTC | TRBD2 | TRBV14 | few | 16 | TRBJ2-7
CASSSFGLAGGTDTQYF | TGTGCCAGCAGTTCTTTCGGGCTAGCGGGGGGCACAGATACGCAGTATTTT | TRBD2 | TRBV5-6 | few | 17 | TRBJ2-3
CASSQDPGSRTDTQYF | TGTGCCAGCAGCCAGGATCCGGGATCACGCACAGATACGCAGTATTTT | . | TRBV3-1 | few | 16 | TRBJ2-3
CASRQGMETDTQYF | TGTGCCAGCAGACAGGGAATGGAGACAGATACGCAGTATTTT | . | TRBV7-9 | few | 14 | TRBJ2-3
CASSLDSSGGVTGELFF | TGTGCCAGCAGCTTAGATTCTTCGGGGGGCGTTACCGGGGAGCTGTTTTTT | . | TRBV11-2 | few | 17 | TRBJ2-2
CATSDLRLSSYEQYF | TGTGCCACCAGTGATTTGCGGCTGAGTTCCTACGAGCAGTACTTC | . | TRBV24-1 | . | 15 | TRBJ2-7
CASSLVDREGAYEQFF | TGTGCCAGCAGTTTAGTAGATCGGGAGGGTGCTTATGAGCAGTTCTTC | TRBD2 | TRBV27 | few | 16 | TRBJ2-1
CASSLPGLARDEQFF | TGTGCCAGCAGTTTACCGGGACTGGCCCGCGATGAGCAGTTCTTC | . | TRBV12-3/TRBV12-4 | many | 15 | TRBJ2-1
CASSERDSSYNEQFF | TGTGCCAGCAGTGAAAGGGACAGCTCCTACAATGAGCAGTTCTTC | TRBD1 | TRBV2 | . | 15 | TRBJ2-1
CSARDRGDQPQHF | TGCAGTGCTAGAGACAGGGGTGATCAGCCCCAGCATTTT | . | TRBV20-1 | . | 13 | TRBJ1-5
CASSPVGTGELFF | TGTGCCAGCAGCCCGGTGGGTACCGGGGAGCTGTTTTTT | . | TRBV14 | . | 13 | TRBJ2-2
CASSPPAGGRGYYEQYF | TGTGCCAGCAGCCCACCAGCGGGTGGGAGAGGGTATTACGAGCAGTACTTC | . | TRBV4-2 | few | 17 | TRBJ2-7
CASSYFGGTGELFF | TGTGCCAGCAGTTACTTCGGGGGAACCGGGGAGCTGTTTTTT | . | TRBV6-5 | . | 14 | TRBJ2-2
CATSSPLQKLFF | TGTGCCACCAGCTCCCCATTGCAAAAACTGTTTTTT | . | TRBV7-9 | once | 12 | TRBJ1-4
CASRIPGGGTDTQYF | TGCGCCAGCAGGATTCCGGGGGGGGGCACAGATACGCAGTATTTT | TRBD2 | TRBV5-1 | . | 15 | TRBJ2-3
CASSSGEGTDTQYF | TGCGCCAGCAGCTCCGGGGAAGGCACAGATACGCAGTATTTT | . | TRBV5-1 | . | 14 | TRBJ2-3
CASSLVDRGETQYF | TGTGCCAGCAGCTTGGTGGACAGGGGAGAGACCCAGTACTTC | TRBD1 | TRBV5-5 | few | 14 | TRBJ2-5
CASSQDTTISDEQFF | TGCGCCAGCAGCCAAGATACGACTATCAGCGATGAGCAGTTCTTC | . | TRBV4-1 | many | 15 | TRBJ2-1
CSARHNLGGPGTGELFF | TGCAGTGCTAGGCACAATTTAGGGGGCCCGGGGACCGGGGAGCTGTTTTTT | TRBD1 | TRBV20-1 | few | 17 | TRBJ2-2
CASSHLAGYTDTQYF | TGCGCCAGCAGCCATCTAGCGGGGTACACAGATACGCAGTATTTT | TRBD2 | TRBV4-1 | few | 15 | TRBJ2-3
CASAPRPGELFF | TGTGCTAGTGCTCCCAGACCCGGGGAGCTGTTTTTT | . | TRBV12-5 | many | 12 | TRBJ2-2
CSVEGAASYNEQFF | TGCAGCGTTGAAGGGGCAGCTTCCTACAATGAGCAGTTCTTC | . | TRBV29-1 | few | 14 | TRBJ2-1
CASSDSERGSTDTQYF | TGTGCCAGCAGTGACTCTGAGCGGGGCAGCACAGATACGCAGTATTTT | TRBD2 | TRBV6-4 | . | 16 | TRBJ2-3
CASSQDDLGWSEAFF | TGCGCCAGCAGCCAAGATGACCTGGGGTGGTCTGAAGCTTTCTTT | . | TRBV4-1 | few | 15 | TRBJ1-1
CSVEVAVGGIQYF | TGCAGCGTTGAAGTGGCAGTGGGGGGCATTCAGTACTTC | . | TRBV29-1 | many | 13 | TRBJ2-4
CASSQDQGRAYEQYF | TGCGCCAGCAGTCAAGATCAGGGAAGGGCCTACGAGCAGTACTTC | . | TRBV4-1 | few | 15 | TRBJ2-7
CASSELAGEGSYEQYF | TGTGCCAGCAGTGAATTGGCAGGGGAGGGCTCCTACGAGCAGTACTTC | . | TRBV25-1 | . | 16 | TRBJ2-7
CASSEVGVPSLNTEAFF | TGTGCCAGCAGTGAAGTGGGGGTTCCATCCTTGAACACTGAAGCTTTCTTT | . | TRBV2 | few | 17 | TRBJ1-1
CALRDTNYNEQFF | TGTGCCCTCCGGGACACCAACTACAATGAGCAGTTCTTC | . | TRBV30 | . | 13 | TRBJ2-1
CASGDWNSEAFF | TGTGCCAGCGGTGATTGGAATTCTGAAGCTTTCTTT | . | TRBV6-5 | . | 12 | TRBJ1-1
CASTPTSGGLSSYNEQFF | TGTGCCAGCACCCCGACTAGCGGGGGGCTGAGCTCCTACAATGAGCAGTTCTTC | TRBD2 | TRBV11-1 | . | 18 | TRBJ2-1
CASSPEIGTQYF | TGCGCCAGCAGCCCAGAAATTGGGACGCAGTATTTT | . | TRBV4-1 | . | 12 | TRBJ2-3
CASSPGGFEETQYF | TGTGCCAGCAGCCCGGGGGGGTTCGAAGAGACCCAGTACTTC | TRBD2 | TRBV27 | . | 14 | TRBJ2-5
CASSSNRVEQYF | TGTGCCAGCAGCTCAAACAGGGTCGAGCAGTACTTC | . | TRBV7-9 | many | 12 | TRBJ2-7
CASSPPGQGSYEQYF | TGCGCCAGCAGCCCGCCGGGACAGGGCTCCTACGAGCAGTACTTC | TRBD1 | TRBV10-2 | few | 15 | TRBJ2-7
CASSQEGTWDGYTF | TGTGCCAGCAGCCAAGAGGGGACCTGGGATGGCTACACCTTC | . | TRBV14 | . | 14 | TRBJ1-2
CASSPLTGAPGELFF | TGTGCCAGCAGCCCATTGACAGGGGCCCCCGGGGAGCTGTTTTTT | TRBD1 | TRBV11-3 | few | 15 | TRBJ2-2
CASSFGLSYNEQFF | TGTGCCAGCAGTTTCGGACTGAGTTACAATGAGCAGTTCTTC | . | TRBV5-6 | many | 14 | TRBJ2-1
CSALVRNTGELFF | TGCAGTGCCCTGGTGCGGAACACCGGGGAGCTGTTTTTT | . | TRBV20-1 | . | 13 | TRBJ2-2
CASSPSIYNEQFF | TGTGCCAGCAGCCCGTCAATCTACAATGAGCAGTTCTTC | . | TRBV12-3/TRBV12-4 | many | 13 | TRBJ2-1
CSVLSDLFYGYTF | TGCAGCGTGCTCTCGGACCTTTTCTATGGCTACACCTTC | . | TRBV29-1 | . | 13 | TRBJ1-2
CASSLALGRDGNQPQHF | TGTGCCAGCAGCTTAGCGCTGGGCAGGGATGGCAATCAGCCCCAGCATTTT | . | TRBV7-8 | few | 17 | TRBJ1-5
CASSQAGDSSYEQYF | TGCGCCAGCAGCCAAGCGGGGGACAGCTCCTACGAGCAGTACTTC | . | TRBV4-1 | few | 15 | TRBJ2-7
CSVEDQGRPGTSNEQFF | TGCAGCGTTGAAGACCAAGGGAGGCCGGGGACTAGCAATGAGCAGTTCTTC | TRBD2 | TRBV29-1 | many | 17 | TRBJ2-1
CASSLAMAGIHQPQHF | TGTGCCAGCAGCTTAGCGATGGCAGGGATCCATCAGCCCCAGCATTTT | . | TRBV7-9 | . | 16 | TRBJ1-5
CASSGLAYSYNEQFF | TGTGCCAGCAGCGGACTAGCGTACTCCTACAATGAGCAGTTCTTC | TRBD2 | TRBV12-3/TRBV12-4 | few | 15 | TRBJ2-1
CASSQDTLRDPTEAFF | TGCGCCAGCAGCCAAGATACTCTAAGGGATCCCACTGAAGCTTTCTTT | . | TRBV4-1 | . | 16 | TRBJ1-1